This entry features one TCR beta chain sequence. Its antigen is not identified. The sample is drawn from a study of T cells in localized non-small cell lung cancer. Findings and caveats of the study: Since sequencing was restricted to only one region of the tumor, intratumor heterogeneity remains a possibility. Adjacent lung exhibited a median of approximately 59 among the 100 most abundant tumor clones. Higher blood T cell density tracked longer overall survival. Peak T cell clonality was found in uninvolved adjacent lung, exceeding tumor.

Generated by immunoSEQ multiplex PCR, the TCRdb table keeps only in-frame clones and is missing some. The table includes 2,500 to 3,000 clones, about 26% detected once. The V end lost 6 bases, the J end lost 1 base, and 7 bases lay between the germline ends. The CDR3 is 12 residues long. Per germline, CDR1 MDHEN and CDR2 SYDVKM. The sequence was collected from a female donor over 55 with stage I lung adenocarcinoma. The chain uses TRBV28 and TRBJ2-7; D gene ambiguous. The sample here was lung tumor tissue, taken before any cancer treatment. DNA for the CDR3: TGTGCCAGCAGGGGTAGGTCCTACGAGCAGTACTTC. Amino acid sequence: CASRGRSYEQYF.